A single sample is the source of the 21 T cell receptor beta chains below, sequenced in a study of shared clonotypes between healthy human individuals. The table came from immunoSEQ multiplex PCR; TCRdb's copy has only in-frame clones and leaves some out. The profile shows approximately 500,000 clones, about 84% of them singletons. Input material: PBMCs. These receptor sequences come from a woman in her 40s in good health. Some clones in this sample may be carry-over from other donors' samples.

To note about this clone: With a far larger clone one base away, a read error is the likely cause. This chain joins TRBV5-6 and TRBJ2-7, with 9 bases that match TRBD2. The CDR3 loop spans 14 amino acids. With V trimmed by 6 bases and J by 2 bases, 6 bases remained unmatched. Germline assignment: CDR1 SGHDT and CDR2 YYEEEE. The CDR3 sequence is CASKLAGGPYEQYF. The CDR3, as DNA: TGTGCCAGCAAATTGGCGGGAGGGCCCTACGAGCAGTACTTC.

The chain uses TRBV18 and TRBJ2-5; the D is unclear. V lost 0 bases, J lost 5 bases, and 10 bases lay in between. The germline V gene encodes CDR1 KGHSH and CDR2 LQKENI. This CDR3 comprises 14 residues. Here the CDR3 reads CASSPPEPSETQYF. The CDR3 nucleotides are TGTGCCAGCTCACCACCGGAGCCCAGCGAGACCCAGTACTTC.

The chain has TRBV30 and TRBJ1-4, with D unclear. CDR1 and CDR2 from the germline V gene are GTSNPN and SVGIG (reference sequence). The CDR3 covers 11 residues. Trimming stripped 5 bases from V and 6 bases from J, with 7 bases between. The CDR3 protein is CAWGFYEKLFF. CDR3 bases: TGTGCCTGGGGTTTTTATGAAAAACTGTTTTTT.

The CDR3, as DNA: TGTGCCAGCAGCATAGTGGGCAGCGGGAGGATTGAAGATACGCAGTATTTT. Its translation: CASSIVGSGRIEDTQYF. The gene calls are TRBV28 and TRBJ2-3, with TRBD2 matching 9 bases. This CDR3 has 17 residues. Germline loops: CDR1 MDHEN, CDR2 SYDVKM. With V trimmed by 6 bases and J by 5 bases, 15 bases remained unmatched.

The chain combines TRBV15 with TRBJ2-3, with D unresolved. CDR3 length equals 16 residues. The ends were cut back, 4 bases at V and 0 bases at J, with 14 bases in the middle. CDR1 LNHNV and CDR2 YYDKDF come from the germline V gene (reference sequence). The CDR3, as DNA: TGTGCCACCAGCAACTACGGAAATCCTAGCACAGATACGCAGTATTTT. Amino acid sequence: CATSNYGNPSTDTQYF.

The chain has TRBV11-2 and TRBJ2-7, with a weak D call TRBD1 (5 bases). V lost 1 base, J lost 13 bases, and 11 bases lay in between. The germline V gene has CDR1 SGHAT and CDR2 FQNNGV. This CDR3 spans 11 amino acids. The CDR3 loop reads CASSLGGASYF. In DNA, the CDR3 is TGTGCCAGCAGCTTAGGTGGGGCCAGTTACTTC. Complete variable domain (other parts from reference TRBV11-2 and TRBJ2-7): EAGVAQSPRYKIIEKRQSVAFWCNPISGHATLYWYQQILGQGPKLLIQFQNNGVVDDSQLPKDRFSAERLKGVDSTLKIQPAKLEDSAVYLCASSLGGASYFGPGTRLTVT.

Remarks on this clone: A far larger clone is a single base away, which makes a read error likely. Other nucleotide sequences from this sample produce the same CDR3. The chain employs TRBV28 and TRBJ2-2; weak D call: TRBD1 (5 bases). Germline loops: CDR1 MDHEN, CDR2 SYDVKM. This CDR3 is 13 amino acids long. CDR3 in amino acids: CATDSSNTGELFF. As DNA, the CDR3 is TGTGCCACCGACAGTTCGAACACCGGTGAGCTGTTTTTT.

The chain recombines TRBV10-2 with TRBJ2-1; 13 bases are a match to TRBD2. The CDR3 loop spans 15 amino acids. V gave up 4 bases and J gave up 4 bases; unmatched junction bases: 1. Germline lookup yields CDR1 WSHSY and CDR2 SAAADI. CDR3 region: CASSGLAGGYNEQFF. The CDR3 DNA follows: TGCGCCAGCAGTGGACTAGCGGGAGGTTACAATGAGCAGTTCTTC.

This clone was observed many times. Within the sample, other DNA sequences also encode this same CDR3. CDR3 amino acids: CASSSDRGNEQFF. CDR3 coding DNA: TGTGCCAGCAGCTCTGACAGGGGGAATGAGCAGTTCTTC. The chain couples TRBV7-8 to TRBJ2-1, with 9 bases aligning to TRBD1. The CDR3 contains 13 residues. Germline CDR1 reads SGHVS; CDR2 reads FQNEAQ. V lost 4 bases to trimming and J lost 7 bases; unmatched junction nucleotides: 2.

The rearrangement links TRBV19 to TRBJ1-4; D gene uncertain. With 5 bases removed from V and 7 bases from J, the gap between germline ends came to 14 bases. The CDR3 sequence is 14 residues long. Germline CDR1 LNHDA, CDR2 SQIVND (reference sequence). The CDR3 loop reads CASSPSPGFEKLFF. DNA for the CDR3: TGTGCCAGTAGTCCTTCTCCGGGCTTTGAAAAACTGTTTTTT.

This clone has only one observation. This sequence joins TRBV7-9 and TRBJ2-3, with 8 positions matching TRBD2. CDR3 length: 17 residues. The V gene end was trimmed by 2 bases and the J gene end by 0 bases; junction bases not matched to a gene: 7. Per the germline V gene, CDR1 is SEHNR and CDR2 is FQNEAQ (reference sequence). The CDR3 DNA reads TGTGCCAGCAGCTTAAGGCGGGAGGTGATTAGCACAGATACGCAGTATTTT. Translating gives CASSLRREVISTDTQYF.

J is TRBJ2-3 and V is TRBV6-1; D not certain. V was shortened by 5 bases and J by 1 base, with 7 bases between the two germline ends. There are 13 residues in the CDR3. CDR1 and CDR2 (germline): MNHNS, SASEGT. CDR3 sequence reads: CASSRDGTDTQYF. CDR3 nucleotides: TGTGCCAGCAGTCGCGACGGCACAGATACGCAGTATTTT.

J is TRBJ2-7 and V is TRBV7-2, with D possibly TRBD1 on 5 matching bases. Per the germline V gene, CDR1 is SGHTA and CDR2 is FQGNSA. V was trimmed by 1 base and J by 4 bases, leaving 8 bases between them. There are 13 residues in the CDR3. The CDR3 DNA follows: TGTGCCAGCAGCTTAGGGAGACAGTACGAGCAGTACTTC. Amino acid sequence: CASSLGRQYEQYF.

The CDR3 loop reads CASSPSRGGTGELFF. CDR3 DNA: TGTGCCAGCTCACCCAGCCGGGGTGGCACCGGGGAGCTGTTTTTT. The V and J genes are TRBV18 and TRBJ2-2; D possibly corresponds to TRBD2 (5 bases). Trimming removed 3 bases from V and 4 bases from J, with 12 bases in between. This CDR3 spans 15 amino acids. Looked up from germline, CDR1 is KGHSH and CDR2 is LQKENI. Variable domain in full (rest from reference TRBV18 and TRBJ2-2): NAGVMQNPRHLVRRRGQEARLRCSPMKGHSHVYWYRQLPEEGLKFMVYLQKENIIDESGMPKERFSAEFPKEGPSILRIQQVVRGDSAAYFCASSPSRGGTGELFFGEGSRLTVL.

In this sample, this clone turned up a few times. A read error is possible here, since a much larger clone lies one base away. The rearrangement uses TRBV28 and TRBJ1-5; D possibly corresponds to TRBD1 (5 bases). The CDR3 sequence is 16 residues long. Germline values: CDR1 MDHEN, CDR2 SYDVKM. The ends were cut back, 7 bases at V and 5 bases at J, with 21 bases in the middle. This CDR3 reads CASTFPGQVGYQPQHF. CDR3 sequence (DNA): TGTGCCAGCACCTTCCCAGGGCAGGTGGGCTATCAGCCCCAGCATTTT. Supplemented by reference TRBV28 and TRBJ1-5, the full variable domain reads DVKVTQSSRYLVKRTGEKVFLECVQDMDHENMFWYRQDPGLGLRLIYFSYDVKMKEKGDIPEGYSVSREKKERFSLILESASTNQTSMYLCASTFPGQVGYQPQHFGDGTRLSIL.

Turning to this clone: This may be a read error, as it is one base from a much larger clone. The rearrangement links TRBV9 to TRBJ2-6; D tentatively fits TRBD1 or TRBD2 (5 bases each). The CDR3 is 17 residues long. Germline V gene sequence: CDR1 SGDLS, CDR2 YYNGEE. Deletions cut 0 bases from V and 6 bases from J, with 16 bases between. CDR3 residues: CASSVGLMGVEANVLTF. CDR3 coding DNA: TGTGCCAGCAGCGTAGGTCTCATGGGGGTAGAGGCCAACGTCCTGACTTTC. The variable domain in full, completed from reference TRBV9 and TRBJ2-6, reads DSGVTQTPKHLITATGQRVTLRCSPRSGDLSVYWYQQSLDQGLQFLIQYYNGEERAKGNILERFSAQQFPDLHSELNLSSLELGDSALYFCASSVGLMGVEANVLTFGAGSRLTVL.

This chain connects TRBV7-8 to TRBJ2-1, with a weak D call TRBD2 (5 bases). The CDR3 has 16 amino acids. V dropped 5 bases and J dropped 0 bases, with 14 bases sitting between them. Germline V gives CDR1 SGHVS, CDR2 FQNEAQ. The CDR3 sequence: CASSPSSWSSYNEQFF. As DNA, the CDR3 is TGTGCCAGCAGCCCTAGCAGTTGGAGCTCCTACAATGAGCAGTTCTTC.

The chain joins TRBV6-6 to TRBJ1-1, with D possibly being TRBD1 (5 bases). V was clipped by 6 bases and J by 7 bases, with 21 bases between them. There are 15 residues in the CDR3. Germline lookup yields CDR1 MNHNY and CDR2 SVGAGI (reference sequence). The CDR3 region has the DNA TGTGCCAGCAGGGCCCCGAGGGGAGACGAGGATGAAGCTTTCTTT. Its protein is CASRAPRGDEDEAFF.

Regarding this clone: A far more abundant clone sits one base away, making this likely a read error. The V and J genes are TRBV6-5 and TRBJ1-2, with unresolved D. The CDR3 is 13 amino acids. With 8 bases removed from V and 8 bases from J, the gap between germline ends came to 18 bases. Germline V CDR1 and CDR2: MNHEY, SVGAGI. The CDR3 loop is CASQRCSTDGYTF. In DNA form, the CDR3 reads TGTGCCAGCCAAAGGTGTTCTACGGACGGCTACACCTTC.

This chain connects TRBV5-6 to TRBJ2-2; TRBD2 matches at 11 bases. V was pared by 4 bases and J by 4 bases, with 9 bases of the junction left unmatched. The germline V gene has CDR1 SGHDT and CDR2 YYEEEE. The length of the CDR3 is 17 residues. Written as DNA, the CDR3 is TGTGCCAGCAGCGGAACTAGCGGGAGTAGGGGCACCGGGGAGCTGTTTTTT. Amino acid sequence: CASSGTSGSRGTGELFF.

CDR3 nucleotides: TGTGCCAGCAATCAAGGCAGGACCCAAGAGACCCAGTACTTC. Translating it yields CASNQGRTQETQYF. The chain recombines TRBV7-6 with TRBJ2-5; D gene unclear. Germline-derived CDR1 and CDR2 are SGHVS and FNYEAQ. The CDR3 consists of 14 residues. Trimming left V 7 bases short and J 1 base short, with 13 bases between. The full variable domain, its missing parts supplied by reference TRBV7-6 and TRBJ2-5, is GAGVSQSPRYKVTKRGQDVALRCDPISGHVSLYWYRQALGQGPEFLTYFNYEAQQDKSGLPNDRFSAERPEGSISTLTIQRTEQRDSAMYRCASNQGRTQETQYFGPGTRLLVL.